These 11 T cell receptor beta chains originate from one sample sequenced in a study of beta chain features in type 1 diabetes. Points from the study as a whole: Shorter TCRB CDR3s, moderately but significantly so, marked every one of the four CD4+ subsets in Type 1 diabetes patients.

Their specific antigens are unknown. The investigators reverse transcribed all of the isolated RNA, so they sequenced expressed TCRB transcripts. Sequenced by immunoSEQ multiplex PCR; TCRdb stores in-frame clones only, minus some. The data contain around 240,000 clones, 16% of them seen just once; the ten biggest clones take up 0.085%. Input material: naive CD4+ T cells from blood. These receptors were collected from a young man with type 1 diabetes.

The table lists this clone with many counts. Within the sample, other DNA sequences also encode this same CDR3. This rearrangement joins TRBV2 to TRBJ2-1, with D hard to call. Looked up from germline, CDR1 is SNHLY and CDR2 is FYNNEI. This CDR3 comprises 11 residues. V was pared by 3 bases and J by 4 bases, with 1 base between. The CDR3 DNA follows: TGTGCCAGCAGTGAGTACAATGAGCAGTTCTTC. Protein: CASSEYNEQFF.

The chain has TRBV6-5 and TRBJ2-7; TRBD1 agrees at 7 bases. V shed 0 bases and J 2 bases; nucleotides not matched to a gene: 4. CDR3 length: 15 amino acids. Germline V gene lookup returns CDR1 MNHEY and CDR2 SVGAGI. The CDR3 nucleotides are TGTGCCAGCAGTTACTCGACAGGGTCGACCTACGAGCAGTACTTC. This sequence encodes CASSYSTGSTYEQYF.

The V gene is TRBV6-5, the J gene TRBJ2-7, with TRBD1 identical over 7 bases. CDR3 length equals 14 residues. Germline V CDR1 and CDR2: MNHEY, SVGAGI. J was trimmed by 4 bases and V by 7 bases; bases with no gene match: 10. The CDR3 bases are TGTGCCAGCAAAGTGGGAACAGGGGAGTACGAGCAGTACTTC. As protein: CASKVGTGEYEQYF.

V usage is TRBV19 and J usage is TRBJ2-1; unclear D gene. There are 11 residues in the CDR3. The V end lost 9 bases, the J end lost 6 bases, and 9 bases lay between the germline ends. CDR1 LNHDA and CDR2 SQIVND come from the germline V gene (reference sequence). Here the CDR3 reads CASTRFNEQFF. The CDR3 bases are TGTGCCAGCACGAGGTTCAATGAGCAGTTCTTC.

This clone was detected a few times. The chain carries TRBV7-9 and TRBJ2-5, with D perhaps TRBD1 or TRBD2 (6 bases each). Germline assignment: CDR1 SEHNR and CDR2 FQNEAQ (reference sequence). V shed 1 base and J shed 4 bases, with 13 bases lying between them. CDR3 length: 15 amino acids. The CDR3 nucleotides read TGTGCCAGCAGCTTAGACATAGGGGGAGGAGAGACCCAGTACTTC. Amino acid sequence: CASSLDIGGGETQYF.

This clone was counted between two and nine times. The rearrangement links TRBV10-3 to TRBJ1-2; 10 bases line up with TRBD1. The germline V gene encodes CDR1 ENHRY and CDR2 SYGVKD. CDR3 length equals 14 residues. The V and J ends lost 7 bases and 1 base, in that order; junction bases with no gene match: 3. The CDR3 DNA follows: TGTGCCATCAAAGGGACAGGGGTTAACTATGGCTACACCTTC. It encodes CAIKGTGVNYGYTF.

There are a few counts of this clone. J is TRBJ2-5 and V is TRBV28; TRBD1 aligns across 9 bases. The CDR3 has 14 residues. Germline CDR1 MDHEN, CDR2 SYDVKM. The V gene end was trimmed by 5 bases and the J gene end by 4 bases; junction bases not matched to a gene: 5. As DNA, the CDR3 is TGTGCCAGCAGTCGGATGACAGGGGGAGAGACCCAGTACTTC. Amino acid sequence: CASSRMTGGETQYF.

This clone was recorded a few times. This chain connects TRBV7-9 to TRBJ2-7, with 11 positions matching TRBD2. The CDR3 totals 14 residues. Germline V gene lookup returns CDR1 SEHNR and CDR2 FQNEAQ (reference sequence). After removal of 5 bases from V and 4 bases from J, the junction contained 4 bases not matched to a gene. The CDR3 loop is CASSAGTSGYEQYF. The CDR3 DNA is TGTGCCAGCAGCGCCGGGACTAGCGGTTACGAGCAGTACTTC.

This clone was observed a handful of times. The V and J genes are TRBV29-1 and TRBJ2-7; TRBD1 matches 7 bases. The germline V gene has CDR1 SQVTM and CDR2 ANQGSEA. Trimming took 4 bases from V and 2 from J; bases not matched to a gene: 5. The length of the CDR3 is 13 residues. Here the CDR3 reads CSVGPQGAYEQYF. CDR3 coding DNA: TGCAGCGTTGGACCGCAGGGGGCCTACGAGCAGTACTTC.

The sample holds a few counts of this clone. The gene calls are TRBV29-1 and TRBJ1-2; a possible D gene is TRBD1 (6 bases). This CDR3 has 13 amino acids. V lost 7 bases and J lost 4, with 16 bases in between. Germline V lookup: CDR1 SQVTM, CDR2 ANQGSEA. The CDR3 sequence is CSAEQGRGYGYTF. CDR3 sequence (DNA): TGCAGCGCGGAACAGGGCCGTGGCTATGGCTACACCTTC.

The chain links TRBV6-6 to TRBJ1-5; 7 positions agree with TRBD1. This CDR3 is 16 amino acids long. From germline, CDR1 is MNHNY and CDR2 SVGAGI (reference sequence). V trimming: 0 bases; J trimming: 5 bases; junction bases outside the gene matches: 7. CDR3 coding DNA: TGTGCCAGCAGTTACTCCCCGGGACAGAAGTATCAGCCCCAGCATTTT. It translates to CASSYSPGQKYQPQHF.